This T cell receptor (beta chain) was captured in a study of T cell responses to AZD1222 COVID-19 vaccine. Data came from immunoSEQ multiplex PCR; TCRdb stores just in-frame clones and leaves some out. The sample has 150,000 or so clones, more than 75% seen once; the top ten hold about 1.1%. Trimming left V 0 bases short and J 5 bases short, with 13 bases between. Germline lookup yields CDR1 LGHDT and CDR2 YNNKEL (reference sequence). This CDR3 is 15 amino acids long. Regarding the study as a whole: In the spike-specific TCR repertoire, nearly half reportedly target unmutated variant regions. A rise in Spike-specific TCR breadth and depth followed two AZD1222 doses. Spike was spanned by vaccine-associated CD4 TCRs, which were dominant at 160-218 and 743-854. No day 14 peak samples; only post-peak repertoires were characterized.

Turning to this clone: The antigen is not known.

This chain connects TRBV3-1 (or the pseudogene TRBV3-2) to TRBJ1-2; D call uncertain. The specimen comprised peripheral blood, sampled 28 days after the second AZD1222 dose. The clonotype comes from an adult who received the AZD1222 COVID-19 vaccine. The CDR3 coding sequence is TGTGCCAGCAGCCAAGAGCACGGCAGTAGGTATGGCTACACCTTC. Amino acid sequence: CASSQEHGSRYGYTF.